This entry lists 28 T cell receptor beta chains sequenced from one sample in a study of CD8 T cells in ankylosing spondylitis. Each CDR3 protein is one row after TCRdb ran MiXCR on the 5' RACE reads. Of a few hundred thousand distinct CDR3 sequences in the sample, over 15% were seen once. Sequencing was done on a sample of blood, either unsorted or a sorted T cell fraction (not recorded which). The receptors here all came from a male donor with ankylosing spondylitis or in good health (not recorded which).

The chain's CDR3 is CASSPDGYTDTQYF. In DNA, the CDR3 is TGTGCCAGCAGTCCCGACGGGTACACAGATACGCAGTATTTT. This rearrangement joins TRBV6-1 to TRBJ2-3; no clear D gene. The CDR3 sequence is 14 residues long. Germline V CDR1 and CDR2: MNHNS, SASEGT. Between the trimmed V and J ends, which lost 5 bases and 2 bases, there was a span of 11 bases.

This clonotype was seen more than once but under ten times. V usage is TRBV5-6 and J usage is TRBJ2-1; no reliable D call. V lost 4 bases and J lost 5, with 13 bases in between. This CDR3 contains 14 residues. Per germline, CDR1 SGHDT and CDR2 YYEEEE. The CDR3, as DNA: TGTGCCAGCAGCCCGGTATCCCGAGACAATGAGCAGTTCTTC. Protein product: CASSPVSRDNEQFF.

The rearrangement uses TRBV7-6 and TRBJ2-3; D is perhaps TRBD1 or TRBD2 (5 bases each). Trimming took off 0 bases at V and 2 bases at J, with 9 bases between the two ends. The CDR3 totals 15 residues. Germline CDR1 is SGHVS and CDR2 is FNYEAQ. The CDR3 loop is CASSLADGTTDTQYF. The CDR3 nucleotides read TGTGCCAGCAGCTTAGCGGACGGGACCACAGATACGCAGTATTTT.

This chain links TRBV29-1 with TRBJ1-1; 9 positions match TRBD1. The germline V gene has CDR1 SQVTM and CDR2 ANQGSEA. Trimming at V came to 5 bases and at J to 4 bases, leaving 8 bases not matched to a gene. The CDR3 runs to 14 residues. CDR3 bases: TGCAGCGTTAGCGGTGGGGACAGGGCCACTGAAGCTTTCTTT. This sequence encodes CSVSGGDRATEAFF.

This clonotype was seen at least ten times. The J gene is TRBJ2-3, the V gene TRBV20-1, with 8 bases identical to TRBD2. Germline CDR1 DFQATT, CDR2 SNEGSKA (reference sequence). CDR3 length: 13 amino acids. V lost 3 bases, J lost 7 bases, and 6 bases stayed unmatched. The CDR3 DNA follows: TGCAGTGCTAGCGGGGGGGCCTTGAATACGCAGTATTTT. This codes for CSASGGALNTQYF.

The CDR3 region is CASSLGTAWYF. Written as DNA, the CDR3 is TGTGCCAGCAGTCTAGGGACAGCCTGGTATTTT. This chain joins TRBV12-3 or TRBV12-4 and TRBJ2-3; the match to TRBD1 covers 7 bases. The ends lost 5 bases at V and 14 bases at J; junction bases unmatched: 7. This CDR3 is built from 11 residues.

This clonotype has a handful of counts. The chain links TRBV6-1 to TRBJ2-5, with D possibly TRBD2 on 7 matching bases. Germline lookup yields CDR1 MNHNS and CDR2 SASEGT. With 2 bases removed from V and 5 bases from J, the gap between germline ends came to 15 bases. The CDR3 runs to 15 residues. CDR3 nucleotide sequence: TGTGCCAGCAGTGAATGGGGGCAAGCGGGGGAGACCCAGTACTTC. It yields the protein CASSEWGQAGETQYF.

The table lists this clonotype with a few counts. CDR3 region: CSHRDRPQETQYF. Written as DNA, the CDR3 is TGCAGCCACCGGGACAGACCACAAGAGACCCAGTACTTC. The gene calls are TRBV29-1 and TRBJ2-5, with TRBD1 matching over 7 bases. This CDR3 has 13 amino acids. The V gene end was trimmed by 8 bases and the J gene end by 2 bases; junction bases not matched to a gene: 8. In germline, CDR1 is SQVTM, CDR2 ANQGSEA.

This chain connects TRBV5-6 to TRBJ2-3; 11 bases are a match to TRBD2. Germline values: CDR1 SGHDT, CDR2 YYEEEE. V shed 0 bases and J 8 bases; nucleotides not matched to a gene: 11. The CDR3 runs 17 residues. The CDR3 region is CASSLVGLADSDRTQYF. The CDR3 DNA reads TGTGCCAGCAGCTTGGTGGGACTAGCGGATTCTGACCGTACGCAGTATTTT.

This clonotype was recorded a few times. Written as DNA, the CDR3 is TGTGCCAGCAGCTCCGACAGGGGCTTTGAAGCTTTCTTT. It codes for CASSSDRGFEAFF. The chain links TRBV7-3 to TRBJ1-1; TRBD1 agrees at 8 bases. CDR1 SGHTA and CDR2 FQGTGA come from the germline V gene. The CDR3 runs to 13 residues. Losses at the gene ends were 4 bases for V and 7 bases for J; bases not matched to a gene: 5.

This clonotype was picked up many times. DNA of the CDR3: TGCAGCGTTGACGTGGGGACACACTATGGCTACACCTTC. This sequence encodes CSVDVGTHYGYTF. J is TRBJ1-2 and V is TRBV29-1, with TRBD1 as a possible D gene (6 bases). Germline CDR1 and CDR2: SQVTM and ANQGSEA. Deletions cut 3 bases from V and 3 bases from J, with 11 bases between. The CDR3 contains 13 residues.

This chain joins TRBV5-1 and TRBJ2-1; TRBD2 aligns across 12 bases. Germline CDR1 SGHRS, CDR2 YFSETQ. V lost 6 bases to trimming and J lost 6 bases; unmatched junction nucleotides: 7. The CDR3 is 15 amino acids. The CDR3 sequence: CASTTSGGTTNEQFF. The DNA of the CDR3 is TGCGCCAGCACCACTAGCGGGGGGACCACCAATGAGCAGTTCTTC.

The CDR3 bases are TGTGCCAGCAGTTTACAGGACACGGCGAATGAGCAGTTCTTC. It is translated as CASSLQDTANEQFF. V gene TRBV27 combines with J gene TRBJ2-1; D possibly corresponds to TRBD1 (5 bases). This CDR3 has 14 residues. The V end lost 2 bases, the J end lost 7 bases, and 12 bases lay between the germline ends. The germline gives CDR1 MNHEY, CDR2 SMNVEV (reference sequence).

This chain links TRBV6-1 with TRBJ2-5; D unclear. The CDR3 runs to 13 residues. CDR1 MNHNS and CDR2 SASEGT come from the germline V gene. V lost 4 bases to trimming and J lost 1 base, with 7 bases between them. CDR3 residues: CASSGALQETQYF. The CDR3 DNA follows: TGTGCCAGCAGTGGGGCCCTCCAAGAGACCCAGTACTTC.

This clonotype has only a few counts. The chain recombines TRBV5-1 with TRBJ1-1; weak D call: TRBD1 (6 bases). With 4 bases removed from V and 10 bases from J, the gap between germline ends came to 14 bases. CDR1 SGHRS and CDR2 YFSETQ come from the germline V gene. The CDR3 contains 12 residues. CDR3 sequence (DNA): TGCGCCAGCAGCCCTCGGGGGGCCGTAGCTTTCTTT. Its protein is CASSPRGAVAFF.

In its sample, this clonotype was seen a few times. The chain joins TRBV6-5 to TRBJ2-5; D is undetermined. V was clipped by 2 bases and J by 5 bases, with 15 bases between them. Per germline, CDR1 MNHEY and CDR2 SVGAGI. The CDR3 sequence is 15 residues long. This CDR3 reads CASSYGVRSGETQYF. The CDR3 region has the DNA TGTGCCAGCAGTTACGGCGTCCGGAGTGGGGAGACCCAGTACTTC.

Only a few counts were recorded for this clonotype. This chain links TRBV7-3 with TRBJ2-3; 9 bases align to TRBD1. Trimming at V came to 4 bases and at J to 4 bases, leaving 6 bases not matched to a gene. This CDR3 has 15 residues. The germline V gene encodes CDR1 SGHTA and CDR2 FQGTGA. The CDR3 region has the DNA TGTGCCAGCAGCTCGGGACAGGGTTTGGCAGATACGCAGTATTTT. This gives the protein CASSSGQGLADTQYF.

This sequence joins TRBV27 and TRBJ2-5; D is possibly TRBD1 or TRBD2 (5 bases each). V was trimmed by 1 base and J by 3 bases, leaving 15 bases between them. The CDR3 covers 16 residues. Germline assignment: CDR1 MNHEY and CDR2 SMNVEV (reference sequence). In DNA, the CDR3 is TGTGCCAGCAGTTTATTCGGGGACGGCAGAGAAGAGACCCAGTACTTC. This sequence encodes CASSLFGDGREETQYF.

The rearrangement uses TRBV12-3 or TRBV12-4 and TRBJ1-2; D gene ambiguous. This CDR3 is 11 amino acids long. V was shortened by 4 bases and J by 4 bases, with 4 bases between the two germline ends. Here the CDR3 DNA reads TGTGCCAGCAGTTGGCTCTATGGCTACACCTTC. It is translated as CASSWLYGYTF.

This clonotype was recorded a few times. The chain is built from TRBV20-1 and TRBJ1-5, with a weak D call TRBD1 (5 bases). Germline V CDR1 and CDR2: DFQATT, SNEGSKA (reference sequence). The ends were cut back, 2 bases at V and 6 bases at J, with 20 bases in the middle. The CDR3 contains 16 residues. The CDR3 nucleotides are TGCAGTGCTAGAAGATCTGGCAGGGCAATCAGTCAGCCCCAGCATTTT. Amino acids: CSARRSGRAISQPQHF.

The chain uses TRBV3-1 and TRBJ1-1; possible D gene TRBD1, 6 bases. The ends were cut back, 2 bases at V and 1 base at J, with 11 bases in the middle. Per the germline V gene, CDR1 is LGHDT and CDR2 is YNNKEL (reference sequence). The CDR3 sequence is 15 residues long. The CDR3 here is CASSQSGEPNTEAFF. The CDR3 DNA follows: TGTGCCAGCAGCCAATCAGGGGAACCGAACACTGAAGCTTTCTTT.

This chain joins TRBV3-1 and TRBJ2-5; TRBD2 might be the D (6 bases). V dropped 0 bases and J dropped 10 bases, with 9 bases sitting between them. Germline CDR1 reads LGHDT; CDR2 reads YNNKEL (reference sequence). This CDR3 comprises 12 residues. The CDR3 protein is CASSQDVGGQYF. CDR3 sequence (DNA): TGTGCCAGCAGCCAAGATGTCGGGGGCCAGTACTTC.

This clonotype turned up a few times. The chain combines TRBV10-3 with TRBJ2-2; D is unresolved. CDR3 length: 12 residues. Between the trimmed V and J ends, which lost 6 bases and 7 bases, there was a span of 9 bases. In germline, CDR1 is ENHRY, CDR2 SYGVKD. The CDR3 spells CAIRSSLGELFF. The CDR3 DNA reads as TGTGCCATCAGGTCTAGTCTCGGGGAGCTGTTTTTT.

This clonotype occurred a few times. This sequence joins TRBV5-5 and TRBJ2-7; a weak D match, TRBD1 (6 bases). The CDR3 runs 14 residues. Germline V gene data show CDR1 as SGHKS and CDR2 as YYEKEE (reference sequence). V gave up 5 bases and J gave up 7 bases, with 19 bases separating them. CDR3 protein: CASRPTGAVVEQYV. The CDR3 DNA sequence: TGTGCCAGCAGACCGACAGGAGCAGTGGTGGAGCAGTACGTC.

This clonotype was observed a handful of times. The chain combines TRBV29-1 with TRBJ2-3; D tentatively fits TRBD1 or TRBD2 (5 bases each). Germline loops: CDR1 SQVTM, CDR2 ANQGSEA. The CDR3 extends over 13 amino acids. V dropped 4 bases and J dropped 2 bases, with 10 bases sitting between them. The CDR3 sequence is CSVGAGTTDTQYF. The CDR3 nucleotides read TGCAGCGTTGGGGCAGGGACCACAGATACGCAGTATTTT.

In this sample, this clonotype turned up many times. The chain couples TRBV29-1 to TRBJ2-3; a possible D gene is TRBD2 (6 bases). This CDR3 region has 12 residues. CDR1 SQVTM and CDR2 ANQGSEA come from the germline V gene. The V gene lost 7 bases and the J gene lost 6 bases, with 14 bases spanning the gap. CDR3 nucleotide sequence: TGCAGCGGCTTCGGGAGATCGGATACGCAGTATTTT. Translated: CSGFGRSDTQYF.

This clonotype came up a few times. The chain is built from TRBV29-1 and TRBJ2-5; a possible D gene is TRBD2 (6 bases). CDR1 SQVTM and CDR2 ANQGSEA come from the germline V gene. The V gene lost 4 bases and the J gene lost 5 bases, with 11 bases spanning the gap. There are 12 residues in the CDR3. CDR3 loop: CSVGAGFETQYF. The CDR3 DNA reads TGCAGCGTTGGAGCGGGTTTTGAGACCCAGTACTTC.

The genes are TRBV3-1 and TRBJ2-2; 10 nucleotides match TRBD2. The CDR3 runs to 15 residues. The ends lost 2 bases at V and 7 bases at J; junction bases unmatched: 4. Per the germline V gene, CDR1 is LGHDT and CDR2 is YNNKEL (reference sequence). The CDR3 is CASSQLAGVSGELFF. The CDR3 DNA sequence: TGTGCCAGCAGCCAACTAGCGGGAGTGAGCGGGGAGCTGTTTTTT.